What follows is one TCR beta chain and its context. Its antigen is not known. Some clones are missing from TCRdb's copy, which holds only in-frame ones; the method was immunoSEQ multiplex PCR. The sample includes under 3,500 clones, approximately 49% seen only once; the top ten take under 6.5%. The record originates from a study of siplizumab effects on memory and regulatory T cells. About the study: Either no drug or siplizumab at around 0.93 ug/mL was used in mixed lymphocyte reactions that were paired.

Responder and stimulator cells in the mixed lymphocyte reaction were cultured together for roughly 6 days at 37°C. Study-wide results and limits: It was not possible to assign a naive or memory phenotype to roughly 80-95% of proliferating CD4+ or CD8+ clones.

This receptor was identified in a human donor in good health; the cells came from an allogeneic mixed lymphocyte reaction. Sequencing input: CFSE-low (dividing) CD4+ T cells sorted from an allogeneic mixed lymphocyte reaction.

Here the CDR3 reads CASSLPGLPYNEQFF. The DNA for the CDR3 is TGTGCCAGCAGCCTACCGGGACTTCCCTACAATGAGCAGTTCTTC. The chain employs TRBV7-2 and TRBJ2-1; D may be TRBD2 (6 bases). This CDR3 spans 15 amino acids. The V end was cut by 5 bases, the J end by 2 bases, with 13 bases between. Looked up from germline, CDR1 is SGHTA and CDR2 is FQGNSA. Using reference TRBV7-2 and TRBJ2-1 for the parts outside the CDR3, the full variable domain is GAGVSQSPSNKVTEKGKDVELRCDPISGHTALYWYRQSLGQGLEFLIYFQGNSAPDKSGLPSDRFSAERTGGSVSTLTIQRTQQEDSAVYLCASSLPGLPYNEQFFGPGTRLTVL.